The subject of this entry is one TCR beta chain. This record comes from a study of cytomegalovirus exposure and HLA in healthy donors. Trimming took 5 bases from V and 5 from J; bases not matched to a gene: 9. Germline V gene lookup returns CDR1 SGHRS and CDR2 YFSETQ. This CDR3 region has 15 residues. Amplification used 60 Vbeta primers and 13 Jbeta primers. Clones were sequenced by immunoSEQ multiplex PCR, and TCRdb holds only the in-frame ones, with some missing. Seen here are fewer than 120,000 clones, over 65% observed once, and the top ten hold under 15%. The gene calls are TRBV5-1 and TRBJ2-1; 8 bases are a match to TRBD2. The clonotype comes from a man aged 30 to 39 in good health and CMV-seropositive. Sequencing was done on a sample of PBMCs. This CDR3 reads CASRSGLGIDNEQFF. CDR3 sequence (DNA): TGCGCCAGCAGGTCGGGACTAGGAATTGACAATGAGCAGTTCTTC.